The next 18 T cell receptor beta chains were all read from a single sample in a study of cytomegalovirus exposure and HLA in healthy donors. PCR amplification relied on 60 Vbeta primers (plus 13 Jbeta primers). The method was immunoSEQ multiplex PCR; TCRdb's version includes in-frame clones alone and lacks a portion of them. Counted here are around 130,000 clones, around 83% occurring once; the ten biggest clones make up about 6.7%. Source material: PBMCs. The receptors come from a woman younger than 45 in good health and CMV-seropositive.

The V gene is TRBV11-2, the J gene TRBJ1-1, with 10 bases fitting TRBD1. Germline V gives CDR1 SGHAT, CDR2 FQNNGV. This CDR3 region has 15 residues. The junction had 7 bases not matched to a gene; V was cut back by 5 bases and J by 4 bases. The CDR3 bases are TGTGCCAGCAGCAACCCGGGACAGGGGCTCACTGAAGCTTTCTTT. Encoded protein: CASSNPGQGLTEAFF.

In DNA, the CDR3 is TGTGCCAGCAGGGGGAGCGCGAACACCGGGGAGCTGTTTTTT. Residues: CASRGSANTGELFF. This chain connects TRBV2 to TRBJ2-2, with D perhaps TRBD2 (5 bases). V dropped 6 bases and J dropped 0 bases, with 8 bases sitting between them. The germline V gene encodes CDR1 SNHLY and CDR2 FYNNEI. This CDR3 is built from 14 residues.

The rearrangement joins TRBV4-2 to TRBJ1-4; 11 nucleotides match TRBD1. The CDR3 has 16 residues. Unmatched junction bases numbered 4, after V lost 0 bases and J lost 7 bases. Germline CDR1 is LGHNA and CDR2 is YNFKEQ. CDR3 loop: CASSQDEGTGGEKLFF. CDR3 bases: TGTGCCAGCAGCCAAGATGAGGGGACAGGGGGTGAAAAACTGTTTTTT.

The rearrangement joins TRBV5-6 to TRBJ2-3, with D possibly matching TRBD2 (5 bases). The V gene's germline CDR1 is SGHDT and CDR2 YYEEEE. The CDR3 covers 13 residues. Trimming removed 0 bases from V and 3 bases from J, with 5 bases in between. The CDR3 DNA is TGTGCCAGCAGCTTGGCGGGAACAGATACGCAGTATTTT. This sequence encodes CASSLAGTDTQYF.

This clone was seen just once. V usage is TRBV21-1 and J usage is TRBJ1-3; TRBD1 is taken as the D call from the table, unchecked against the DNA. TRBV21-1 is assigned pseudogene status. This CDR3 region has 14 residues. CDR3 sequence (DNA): TGTGCCAGCAGCGACAGTGGTTCAGGCAACACCATATATTTT. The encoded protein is CASSDSGSGNTIYF.

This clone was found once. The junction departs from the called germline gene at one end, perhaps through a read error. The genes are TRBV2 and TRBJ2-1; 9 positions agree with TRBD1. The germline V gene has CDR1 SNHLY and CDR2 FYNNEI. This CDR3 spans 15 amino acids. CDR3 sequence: CASNRERTGEDEQFF. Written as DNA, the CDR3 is TGTGCGAGCAATAGGGAACGGACAGGGGAGGATGAGCAGTTCTTC.

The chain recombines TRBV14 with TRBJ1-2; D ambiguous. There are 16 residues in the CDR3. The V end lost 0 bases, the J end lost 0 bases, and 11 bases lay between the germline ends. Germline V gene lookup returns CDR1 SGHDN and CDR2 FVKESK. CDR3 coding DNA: TGTGCCAGCAGCCAAGATGAGCGGCGGCCTAACTATGGCTACACCTTC. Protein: CASSQDERRPNYGYTF.

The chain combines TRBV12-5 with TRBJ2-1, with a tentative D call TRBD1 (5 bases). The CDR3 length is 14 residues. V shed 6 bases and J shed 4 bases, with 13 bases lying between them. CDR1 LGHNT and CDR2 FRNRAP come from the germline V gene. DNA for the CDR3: TGTGCTAGTGGGGTAGGGGTAAGGTACAATGAGCAGTTCTTC. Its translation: CASGVGVRYNEQFF. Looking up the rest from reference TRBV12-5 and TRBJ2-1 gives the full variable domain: DARVTQTPRHKVTEMGQEVTMRCQPILGHNTVFWYRQTMMQGLELLAYFRNRAPLDDSGMPKDRFSAEMPDATLATLKIQPSEPRDSAVYFCASGVGVRYNEQFFGPGTRLTVL.

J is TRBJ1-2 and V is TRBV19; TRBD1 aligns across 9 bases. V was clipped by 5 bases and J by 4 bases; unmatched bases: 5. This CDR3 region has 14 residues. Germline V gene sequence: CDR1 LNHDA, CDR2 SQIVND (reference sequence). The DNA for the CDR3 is TGTGCCAGTAGTTCCGGGACAGGGTCCTATGGCTACACCTTC. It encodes CASSSGTGSYGYTF. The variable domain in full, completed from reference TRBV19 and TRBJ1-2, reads DGGITQSPKYLFRKEGQNVTLSCEQNLNHDAMYWYRQDPGQGLRLIYYSQIVNDFQKGDIAEGYSVSREKKESFPLTVTSAQKNPTAFYLCASSSGTGSYGYTFGSGTRLTVV.

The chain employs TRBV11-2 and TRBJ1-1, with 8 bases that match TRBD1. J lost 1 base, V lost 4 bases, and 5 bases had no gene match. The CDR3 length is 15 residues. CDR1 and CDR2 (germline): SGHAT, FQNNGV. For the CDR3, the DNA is TGTGCCAGCAGCTCCCGACAGGGGCAGAACACTGAAGCTTTCTTT. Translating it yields CASSSRQGQNTEAFF.

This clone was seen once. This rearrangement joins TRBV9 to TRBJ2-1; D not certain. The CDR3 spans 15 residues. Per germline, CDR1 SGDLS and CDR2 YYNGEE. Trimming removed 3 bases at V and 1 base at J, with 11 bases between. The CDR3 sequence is CASSATPVSYNEQFF. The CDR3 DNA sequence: TGTGCCAGCAGCGCCACTCCGGTGTCCTACAATGAGCAGTTCTTC.

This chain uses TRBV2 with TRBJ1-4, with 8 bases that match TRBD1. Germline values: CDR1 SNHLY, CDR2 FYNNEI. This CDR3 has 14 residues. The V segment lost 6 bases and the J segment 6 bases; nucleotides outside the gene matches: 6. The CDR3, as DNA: TGTGCCAGCAGGATGACAGGGGCGTATGAAAAACTGTTTTTT. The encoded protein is CASRMTGAYEKLFF.

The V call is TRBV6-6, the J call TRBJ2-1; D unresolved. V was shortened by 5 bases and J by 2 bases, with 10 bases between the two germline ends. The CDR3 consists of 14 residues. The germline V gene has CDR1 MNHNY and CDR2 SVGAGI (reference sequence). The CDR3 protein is CASSPDATYNEQFF. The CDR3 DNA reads TGTGCCAGCAGTCCCGATGCGACCTACAATGAGCAGTTCTTC.

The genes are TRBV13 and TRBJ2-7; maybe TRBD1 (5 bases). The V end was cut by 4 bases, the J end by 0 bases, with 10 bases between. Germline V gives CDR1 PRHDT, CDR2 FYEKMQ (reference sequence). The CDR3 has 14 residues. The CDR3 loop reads CASSSPTASYEQYF. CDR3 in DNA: TGTGCCAGCAGCTCCCCGACAGCCTCCTACGAGCAGTACTTC.

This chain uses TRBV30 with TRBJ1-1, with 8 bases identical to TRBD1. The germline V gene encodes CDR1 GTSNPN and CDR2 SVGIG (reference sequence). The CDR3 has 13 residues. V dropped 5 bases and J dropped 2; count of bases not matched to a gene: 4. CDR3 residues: CAWATGGNTEAFF. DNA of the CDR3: TGTGCCTGGGCTACAGGGGGAAACACTGAAGCTTTCTTT.

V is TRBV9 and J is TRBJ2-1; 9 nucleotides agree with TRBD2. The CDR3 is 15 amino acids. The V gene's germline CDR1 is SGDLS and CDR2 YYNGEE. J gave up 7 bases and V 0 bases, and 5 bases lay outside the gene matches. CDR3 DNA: TGTGCCAGCAGCGTAGTTAGCGGGAGTGTAAATGAGCAGTTCTTC. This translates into CASSVVSGSVNEQFF.

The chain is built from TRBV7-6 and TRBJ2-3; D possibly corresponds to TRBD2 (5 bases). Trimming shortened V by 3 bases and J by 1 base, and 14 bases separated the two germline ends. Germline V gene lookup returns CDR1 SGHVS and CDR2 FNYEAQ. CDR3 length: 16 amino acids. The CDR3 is CASSLEGGLGTDTQYF. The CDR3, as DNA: TGTGCCAGCAGCTTGGAAGGCGGGCTGGGCACAGATACGCAGTATTTT. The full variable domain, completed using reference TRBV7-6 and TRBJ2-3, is GAGVSQSPRYKVTKRGQDVALRCDPISGHVSLYWYRQALGQGPEFLTYFNYEAQQDKSGLPNDRFSAERPEGSISTLTIQRTEQRDSAMYRCASSLEGGLGTDTQYFGPGTRLTVL.

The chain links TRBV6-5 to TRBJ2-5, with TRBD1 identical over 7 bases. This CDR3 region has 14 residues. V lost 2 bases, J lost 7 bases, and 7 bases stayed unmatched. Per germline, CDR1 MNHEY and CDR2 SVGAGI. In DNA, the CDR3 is TGTGCCAGCAGTTACAGGGACAGAACATGGACCCAGTACTTC. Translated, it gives CASSYRDRTWTQYF.